These T cell receptor beta chains were read from a single sample in a study of glioma-infiltrating T cells after dendritic cell vaccination. Repertoires were generated with immunoSEQ multiplex PCR, while TCRdb's copy carries only in-frame clones and drops some. The data contain 72,000 or so clones, roughly 91% of them singletons. The material was blood, obtained after dendritic cell vaccination. The receptors were sampled from a human donor with glioblastoma. Each CDR3 is given with its conserved first and last residue. Each record gives: V gene, clone size, J gene, CDR3 protein. Clone size is stated in some rows and not others, as once, few, many or a class when expanded.

V: TRBV7-8
size: NA
J: TRBJ1-5
CDR3: CASRTGQEVGQPQHF

V: TRBV6-6
size: once
J: TRBJ2-7
CDR3: CASSYSQGVDGYEQYF

V: TRBV6-5
size: NA
J: TRBJ1-1
CDR3: CASSYSIGEAFF

V: TRBV5-6
size: NA
J: TRBJ2-1
CDR3: CASSLTSWRGEQFF

V: TRBV28
size: few
J: TRBJ1-2
CDR3: CASRSGSLVYGYTF

V: TRBV7-2
size: NA
J: TRBJ1-2
CDR3: CASSLEGGQGYGYTF

V: TRBV29-1
size: NA
J: TRBJ2-1
CDR3: CSVARSEDNEQFF

V: TRBV25-1
size: once
J: TRBJ2-3
CDR3: CASSDPGQGFTSTDTQYF

V: TRBV4-3
size: NA
J: NA
CDR3: CASSPDRGYEQYF

V: TRBV5-6
size: NA
J: TRBJ1-2
CDR3: CASSGGVRGLEGYTF

V: TRBV2
size: NA
J: TRBJ2-5
CDR3: CASTSRSGAETQYF

V: TRBV27
size: NA
J: TRBJ1-2
CDR3: CASSPGQGANYGYTF

V: TRBV11-2
size: NA
J: TRBJ2-5
CDR3: CASSSRTGQGETQYF

V: TRBV10-3
size: NA
J: TRBJ1-1
CDR3: CAISDAGGKSTEAFF

V: TRBV5-1
size: NA
J: TRBJ2-5
CDR3: CASSLGHGQETQYF

V: TRBV29-1
size: NA
J: TRBJ2-7
CDR3: CSVSTSVEQYF

V: TRBV7-9
size: NA
J: TRBJ2-5
CDR3: CASSLVGSRQETQYF

V: TRBV10-1
size: NA
J: TRBJ2-5
CDR3: CASSDNRAETQYF

V: TRBV10-1
size: NA
J: TRBJ2-1
CDR3: CASSENGEQFF

V: TRBV19
size: NA
J: TRBJ2-1
CDR3: CASTTGLAIYNEQFF

V: TRBV30
size: NA
J: TRBJ2-7
CDR3: CAWSATSGTRAYYEQYF

V: TRBV7-3
size: once
J: TRBJ2-2
CDR3: CASSLRDRSNTGELFF

V: TRBV10-1
size: NA
J: TRBJ2-3
CDR3: CASSDTGLTDTQYF

V: TRBV6-4
size: NA
J: TRBJ2-7
CDR3: CATSRDSPYEQYF

V: TRBV25-1
size: once
J: TRBJ1-2
CDR3: CASSGDRGPWDYGYTF

V: TRBV7-9
size: NA
J: TRBJ2-2
CDR3: CASSARASGNTGELFF

V: TRBV29-1
size: NA
J: TRBJ2-5
CDR3: CSGTGTEYQETQYF

V: TRBV5-1
size: NA
J: TRBJ2-1
CDR3: CASRDRLAGVIEQFF

V: TRBV18
size: NA
J: TRBJ1-2
CDR3: CASSQGTVAAYGYTF

V: TRBV7-3
size: few
J: TRBJ2-3
CDR3: CASSISGRDSTDTQYF

V: TRBV5-4
size: NA
J: TRBJ1-2
CDR3: CASSSNIADGYTF

V: TRBV7-8
size: NA
J: TRBJ1-3
CDR3: CASSYNVWTGTGNTIYF

V: TRBV6-1
size: NA
J: TRBJ2-7
CDR3: CASSEVWGLYEQYF

V: TRBV5-4
size: few
J: TRBJ1-4
CDR3: CASSLGGGLDEKLFF

V: TRBV7-2
size: NA
J: TRBJ2-2
CDR3: CASSLTLLAGELFF

V: TRBV5-1
size: NA
J: TRBJ2-5
CDR3: CASSVGGAGGRQETQYF

V: TRBV6-1
size: NA
J: TRBJ1-2
CDR3: CASSEQGGYGYTF

V: TRBV7-8
size: NA
J: TRBJ2-7
CDR3: CASSLGTAPYEQYF

V: TRBV7-8
size: NA
J: TRBJ2-5
CDR3: CASLPREARGETQYF

V: TRBV5-6
size: NA
J: TRBJ1-4
CDR3: CASSPRGGRAEKLFF

V: TRBV5-1
size: few
J: TRBJ1-6
CDR3: CASSSGQGDNSPLHF

V: TRBV13
size: NA
J: TRBJ2-5
CDR3: CASSLLAGGPETQYF

V: TRBV5-4
size: NA
J: TRBJ2-5
CDR3: CASSLGGRAGGTQYF

V: TRBV30
size: NA
J: TRBJ1-5
CDR3: CAWALDSNQPQHF

V: TRBV11-2
size: NA
J: TRBJ1-3
CDR3: CASSKRTGNLSGNTIYF

V: TRBV6-4
size: NA
J: TRBJ2-5
CDR3: CASSEVPSGTQYF

V: TRBV2
size: NA
J: TRBJ2-2
CDR3: CAGAGTIDTGELFF

V: TRBV5-1
size: NA
J: TRBJ1-4
CDR3: CASSLATGSNEKLFF

V: TRBV28
size: NA
J: TRBJ2-3
CDR3: CASSPRLDGTQYF

V: TRBV5-1
size: NA
J: TRBJ1-2
CDR3: CASSLANRGYGYTF

V: TRBV7-2
size: few
J: TRBJ1-3
CDR3: CASSPSGGRVGNTIYF

V: TRBV6-5
size: NA
J: TRBJ1-2
CDR3: CASSSDTYGYTF

V: TRBV6-5
size: NA
J: TRBJ1-2
CDR3: CASSYFQGYGYTF

V: TRBV1
size: NA
J: TRBJ2-7
CDR3: CTSSQDPRVVSPYEQYF

V: TRBV5-4
size: once
J: TRBJ2-1
CDR3: CASSLGQASYNEQFF

V: TRBV5-1
size: NA
J: TRBJ2-7
CDR3: CASSPATGAYEQYF

V: TRBV15
size: NA
J: TRBJ1-5
CDR3: CATSRDLIPQPQHF